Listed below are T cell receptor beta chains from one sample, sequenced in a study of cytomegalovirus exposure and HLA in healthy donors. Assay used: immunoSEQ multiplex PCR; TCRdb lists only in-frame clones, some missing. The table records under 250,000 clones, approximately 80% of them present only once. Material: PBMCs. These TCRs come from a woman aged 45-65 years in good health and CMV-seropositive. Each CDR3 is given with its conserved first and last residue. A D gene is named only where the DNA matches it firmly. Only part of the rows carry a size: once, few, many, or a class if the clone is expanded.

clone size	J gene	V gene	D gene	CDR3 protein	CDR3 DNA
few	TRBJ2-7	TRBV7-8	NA	CASSPSLVSGGYEQYF	TGTGCCAGCAGCCCATCCTTGGTTAGCGGCGGCTACGAGCAGTACTTC
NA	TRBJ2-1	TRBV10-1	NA	CASSDRLRGLYNEQFF	TGCGCCAGCAGTGATCGGCTAAGGGGATTATACAATGAGCAGTTCTTC
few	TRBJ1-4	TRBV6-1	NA	CASSGGGGGEKLFF	TGTGCCAGCAGTGGGGGAGGGGGTGGTGAAAAACTGTTTTTT
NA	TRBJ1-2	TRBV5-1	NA	CASSLQENYGYTF	TGCGCCAGCAGCTTACAGGAAAACTATGGCTACACCTTC
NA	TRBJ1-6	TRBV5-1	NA	CASKLEGSYNSPLHF	TGCGCCAGCAAATTGGAGGGGTCCTATAATTCACCCCTCCACTTT
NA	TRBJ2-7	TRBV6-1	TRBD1	CASDRVGVKYF	TGTGCCAGCGACAGGGTGGGGGTCAAATACTTC
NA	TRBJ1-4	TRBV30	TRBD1	CAWSVGSGTGNEKLFF	TGTGCCTGGAGTGTCGGTTCCGGGACAGGGAATGAAAAACTGTTTTTT
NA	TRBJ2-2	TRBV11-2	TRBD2	CATPRWRGANTGELFF	TGTGCCACTCCACGATGGCGGGGGGCGAACACCGGGGAGCTGTTTTTT
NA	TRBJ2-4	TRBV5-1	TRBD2	CASSPGWTSGGLSPTKNIQYF	TGCGCCAGCAGCCCCGGGTGGACTAGCGGGGGCCTCTCACCCACCAAAAACATTCAGTACTTC
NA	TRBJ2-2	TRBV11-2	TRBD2	CASSLLAASVSTGELFF	TGTGCCAGCAGCTTACTAGCGGCAAGCGTGAGCACCGGGGAGCTGTTTTTT
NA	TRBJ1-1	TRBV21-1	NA	CASYGTGFNTEAFF	TGTGCCAGCTACGGGACAGGGTTTAACACTGAAGCTTTCTTT